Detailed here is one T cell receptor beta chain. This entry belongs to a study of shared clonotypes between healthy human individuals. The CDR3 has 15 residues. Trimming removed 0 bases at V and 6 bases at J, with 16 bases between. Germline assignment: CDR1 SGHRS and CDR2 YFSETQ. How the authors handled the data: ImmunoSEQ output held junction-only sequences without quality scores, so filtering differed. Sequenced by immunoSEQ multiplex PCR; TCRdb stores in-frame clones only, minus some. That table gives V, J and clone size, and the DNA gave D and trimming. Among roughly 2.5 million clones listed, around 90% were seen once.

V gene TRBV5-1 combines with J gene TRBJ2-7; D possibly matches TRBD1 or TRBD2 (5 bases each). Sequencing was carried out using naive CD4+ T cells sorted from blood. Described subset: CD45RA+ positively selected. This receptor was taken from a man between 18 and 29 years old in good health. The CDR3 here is CASSLGGLADGEQYF. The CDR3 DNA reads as TGCGCCAGCAGCTTGGGGGGCCTAGCAGATGGCGAGCAGTACTTC. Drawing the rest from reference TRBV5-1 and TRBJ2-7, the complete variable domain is KAGVTQTPRYLIKTRGQQVTLSCSPISGHRSVSWYQQTPGQGLQFLFEYFSETQRNKGNFPGRFSGRQFSNSRSEMNVSTLELGDSALYLCASSLGGLADGEQYFGPGTRLTVT.